These T cell receptor beta chains were read from a single sample in a study of T cells in Graves' hyperthyroidism and ophthalmopathy. One entry per CDR3 protein, called by TCRdb with MiXCR from the multiplex PCR reads. The sample yields roughly 800,000 distinct CDR3 sequences, 35% to 45% seen once. The specimen was blood. These receptor sequences come from a young man with Graves' hyperthyroidism. The CDR3 runs from the conserved cysteine through the conserved F or W. The order of the fields is D gene, clone size, J gene, V gene, CDR3 length, CDR3 DNA, CDR3 protein. The D gene is left open where the match is weak. Clone size is shown for a subset of rows, as once, few, many or a class of expanded clone.

. many TRBJ2-7 TRBV7-9 14 TGTGCCAGCAGCACGACGGAAGGCGGGTACGGGCAGTACTTC CASSTTEGGYGQYF
. many TRBJ1-1 TRBV20-1 14 TGCAGTGCAAGGGGGGCAGTCGGATACACTGAAGCTTTCTTT CSARGAVGYTEAFF
TRBD1 . TRBJ2-7 TRBV5-1 15 TGCGCCAGCAGCTTGTATACAGGGGTCTCCTACGAGCAGTACTTC CASSLYTGVSYEQYF
TRBD2 few TRBJ2-7 TRBV7-2 15 TGTGCCAGCAGTTACGAGGCAGGGAGGGGCCGCGAGCAGTACTTC CASSYEAGRGREQYF
. . TRBJ2-2 TRBV7-8 15 TGTGCCAGCAGCTTTAGCGGATCAAACACCGGGGAGCTGTTTTTT CASSFSGSNTGELFF
. few TRBJ1-5 TRBV7-2 14 TGCGCCAGCAGCCTGACCTGGGGCAATCAGCCCCAGCATTTT CASSLTWGNQPQHF
. . TRBJ1-5 TRBV4-1 14 TGCGCCAGCAGCCAAGGTGGGGAAGGTCAGTCCCAGCATTTT CASSQGGEGQSQHF
TRBD1 . TRBJ2-5 TRBV7-9 16 TGTGCCAGCAGCCTCGACGGGACAGGGATTGAAGAGACCCAGTACTTC CASSLDGTGIEETQYF
. . TRBJ1-5 TRBV2 16 TGTGCCAGCAGTTTCGGGGGCAGCTTTAGCAATCAGCCCCAGCATTTT CASSFGGSFSNQPQHF
. few TRBJ1-3 TRBV20-1 16 TGCAGTGCTAGAGATCAGGGCCCACGCTCTGGAAACACCATATATTTT CSARDQGPRSGNTIYF
. few TRBJ1-1 TRBV19 14 TGTGCCAGTAGTAACCGGGGGGTGAACACTGAAGCTTTCTTT CASSNRGVNTEAFF
TRBD1 . TRBJ2-5 TRBV2 13 TGTGCCAGCAGTACAGGGGGGAAAGAGACCCAGTACTTC CASSTGGKETQYF
TRBD1 . TRBJ1-6 TRBV2 15 TGTGCCAGCAGAGAACAGGGGTTGGGTAATTCACCCCTCCACTTT CASREQGLGNSPLHF
. many TRBJ1-2 TRBV15 14 TGTGCCACCAGCAGAGGACGGGACCCGAGAGGCTACACCTTC CATSRGRDPRGYTF
. few TRBJ2-2 TRBV20-1 14 TGCAGTGCTAGGGAGGGGAATGGGAACGGGGAGCTGTTTTTT CSAREGNGNGELFF
. . TRBJ1-6 TRBV19 13 TGTGCCAGTAGTTTTTTGGGCAATTCACCCCCCCACTTT CASSFLGNSPPHF
. . TRBJ2-7 TRBV4-1 15 TGCGCCAGCAGCCAAGAATCCACAGGGCTCTACGAGCAGTACTTC CASSQESTGLYEQYF
. . TRBJ1-2 TRBV24-1 14 TGTGCCACCAGTGATTTCCGGGACCACTATGGCTACACCTTC CATSDFRDHYGYTF
. . TRBJ2-2 TRBV6-2/TRBV6-3 14 TGTGCCAGCAGGGACCTACCGAACACCGGGGAGCTGTTTTTT CASRDLPNTGELFF
. . TRBJ1-5 TRBV4-2 15 TGTGCCAGCAGCCCCGCGAAGCAGGGCAATCAGCCCCAGCATTTT CASSPAKQGNQPQHF
TRBD1 . TRBJ1-1 TRBV2 19 TGTGCCAGCAGCTTTCCCCTCGGGACAGGGGTTGGGATGAACACTGAAGCTTTCTTT CASSFPLGTGVGMNTEAFF
TRBD1 few TRBJ1-1 TRBV5-4 14 TGCGCCAGCAGCTATGGACAGGGCTGGACTGAAGCTTTCTTT CASSYGQGWTEAFF
TRBD2 few TRBJ2-5 TRBV5-1 16 TGCGCCAGCAGCCTCTCTAGCGGGAGGGCCGGGGAGACCCAGTACTTC CASSLSSGRAGETQYF
TRBD1 . TRBJ1-3 TRBV3-1 15 TGTGCCAGCAGCCTAGGGACAGGACCTGGAAACACCATATATTTT CASSLGTGPGNTIYF
. . TRBJ2-5 TRBV9 15 TGTGCCAGCAGCCTGGAGGGTGCGGGGAACGGGGCCCAGTACTTC CASSLEGAGNGAQYF
. . TRBJ1-3 TRBV14 15 TGTGCCAGCAGCCGGCTCGGGGTTACTGGAAACACCATATATTTT CASSRLGVTGNTIYF
. few TRBJ1-1 TRBV12-3/TRBV12-4 13 TGTGCCACCTCACCACAGGCGAACACTGAAGCTTTCTTT CATSPQANTEAFF
TRBD1 . TRBJ1-5 TRBV4-1 16 TGCGCCAGCAGCCAAGGACAGGGTGGGAGCAATCAGCCCCAGCATTTT CASSQGQGGSNQPQHF